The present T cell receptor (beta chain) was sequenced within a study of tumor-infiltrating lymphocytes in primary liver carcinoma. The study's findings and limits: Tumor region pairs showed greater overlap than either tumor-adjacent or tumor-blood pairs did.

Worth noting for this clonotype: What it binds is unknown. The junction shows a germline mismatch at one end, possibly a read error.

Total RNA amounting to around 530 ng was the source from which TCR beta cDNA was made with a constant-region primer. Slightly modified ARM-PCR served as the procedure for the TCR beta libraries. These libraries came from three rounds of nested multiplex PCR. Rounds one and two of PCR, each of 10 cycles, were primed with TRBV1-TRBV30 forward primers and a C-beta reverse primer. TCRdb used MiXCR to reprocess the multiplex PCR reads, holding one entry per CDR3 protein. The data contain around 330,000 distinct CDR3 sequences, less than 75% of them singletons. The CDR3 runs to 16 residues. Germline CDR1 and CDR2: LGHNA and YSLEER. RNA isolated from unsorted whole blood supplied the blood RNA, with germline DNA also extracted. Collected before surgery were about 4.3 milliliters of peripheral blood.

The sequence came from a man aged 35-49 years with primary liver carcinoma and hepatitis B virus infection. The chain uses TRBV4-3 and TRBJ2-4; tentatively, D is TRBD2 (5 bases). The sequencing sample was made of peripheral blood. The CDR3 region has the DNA TGCGCCAGCAGCCATGATGGTAGCCTAGCCAAATACATTCAGTACTTC. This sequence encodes CASSHDGSLAKYIQYF.